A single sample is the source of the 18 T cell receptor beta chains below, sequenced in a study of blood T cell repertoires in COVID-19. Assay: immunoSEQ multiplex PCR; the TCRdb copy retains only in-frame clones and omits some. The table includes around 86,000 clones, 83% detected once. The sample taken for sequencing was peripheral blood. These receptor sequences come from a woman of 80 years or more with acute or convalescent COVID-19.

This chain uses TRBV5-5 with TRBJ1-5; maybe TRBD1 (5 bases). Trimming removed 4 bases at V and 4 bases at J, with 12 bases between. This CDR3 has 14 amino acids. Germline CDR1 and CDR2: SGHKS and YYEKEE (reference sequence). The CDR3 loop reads CASSQTDPNQPQHF. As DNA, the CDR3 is TGTGCCAGCAGCCAGACAGACCCTAATCAGCCCCAGCATTTT.

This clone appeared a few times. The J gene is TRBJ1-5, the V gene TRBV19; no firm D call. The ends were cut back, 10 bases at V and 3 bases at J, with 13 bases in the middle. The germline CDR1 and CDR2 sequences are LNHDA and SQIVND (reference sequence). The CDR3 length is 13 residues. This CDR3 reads CATMGQINQPQHF. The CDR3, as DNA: TGTGCCACCATGGGCCAGATCAATCAGCCCCAGCATTTT. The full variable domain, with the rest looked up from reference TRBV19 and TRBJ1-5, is DGGITQSPKYLFRKEGQNVTLSCEQNLNHDAMYWYRQDPGQGLRLIYYSQIVNDFQKGDIAEGYSVSREKKESFPLTVTSAQKNPTAFYLCATMGQINQPQHFGDGTRLSIL.

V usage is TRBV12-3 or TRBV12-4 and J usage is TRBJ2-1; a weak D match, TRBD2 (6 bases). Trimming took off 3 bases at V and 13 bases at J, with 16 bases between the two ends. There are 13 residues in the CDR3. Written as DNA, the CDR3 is TGTGCCAGCAGTTTGGGCGGGGCCCCCGTTCAGTTCTTC. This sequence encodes CASSLGGAPVQFF.

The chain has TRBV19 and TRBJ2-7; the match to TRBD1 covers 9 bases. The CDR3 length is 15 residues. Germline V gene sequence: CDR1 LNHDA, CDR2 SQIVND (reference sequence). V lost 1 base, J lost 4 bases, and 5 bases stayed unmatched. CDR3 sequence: CASSIVHRGLYEQYF. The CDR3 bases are TGTGCCAGTAGTATAGTTCACAGGGGGCTTTACGAGCAGTACTTC.

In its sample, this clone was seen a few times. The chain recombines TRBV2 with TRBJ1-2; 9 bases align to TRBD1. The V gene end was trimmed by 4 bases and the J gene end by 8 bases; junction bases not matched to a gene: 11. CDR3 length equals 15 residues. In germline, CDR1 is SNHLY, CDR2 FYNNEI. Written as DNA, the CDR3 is TGTGCCAGCAGTGCTACATGGACAGGGGTCGGCGGCTACACCTTC. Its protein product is CASSATWTGVGGYTF.

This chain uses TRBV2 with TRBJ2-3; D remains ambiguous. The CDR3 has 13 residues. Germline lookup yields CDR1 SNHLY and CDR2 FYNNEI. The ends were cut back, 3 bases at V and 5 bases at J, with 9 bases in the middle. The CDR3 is CASSDRSGDTQYF. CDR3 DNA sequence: TGTGCCAGCAGTGATAGGTCGGGAGATACGCAGTATTTT.

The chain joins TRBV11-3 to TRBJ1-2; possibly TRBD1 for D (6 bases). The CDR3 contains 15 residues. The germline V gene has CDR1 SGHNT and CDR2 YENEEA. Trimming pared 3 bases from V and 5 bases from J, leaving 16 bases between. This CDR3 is CASSFSQGIGYGYTF. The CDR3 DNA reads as TGTGCCAGCAGCTTTTCTCAGGGGATTGGGTATGGCTACACCTTC.

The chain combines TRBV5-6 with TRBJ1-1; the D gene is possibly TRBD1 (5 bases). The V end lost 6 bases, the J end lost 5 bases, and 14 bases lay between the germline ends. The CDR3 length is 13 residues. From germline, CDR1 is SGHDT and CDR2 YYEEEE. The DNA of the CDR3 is TGTGCCAGCATTACGATACGGGGGACTGAAGCTTTCTTT. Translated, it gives CASITIRGTEAFF.

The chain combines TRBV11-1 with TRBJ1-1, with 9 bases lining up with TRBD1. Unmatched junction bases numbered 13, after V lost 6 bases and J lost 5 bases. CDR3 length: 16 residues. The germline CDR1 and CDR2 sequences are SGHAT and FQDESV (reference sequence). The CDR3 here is CASRWDRVGSETEAFF. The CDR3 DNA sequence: TGTGCCAGCAGGTGGGACAGGGTCGGTAGTGAGACTGAAGCTTTCTTT.

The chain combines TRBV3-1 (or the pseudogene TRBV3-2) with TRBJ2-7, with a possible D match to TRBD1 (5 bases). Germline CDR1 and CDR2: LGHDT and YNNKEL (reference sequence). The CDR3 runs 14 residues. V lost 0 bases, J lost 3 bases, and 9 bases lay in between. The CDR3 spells CASSQEGHLYEQYF. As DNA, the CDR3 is TGTGCCAGCAGCCAAGAAGGACACCTCTACGAGCAGTACTTC.

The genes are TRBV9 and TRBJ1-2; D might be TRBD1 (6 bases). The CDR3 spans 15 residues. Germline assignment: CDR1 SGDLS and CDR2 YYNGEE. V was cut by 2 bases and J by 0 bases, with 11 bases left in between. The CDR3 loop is CASSVRQDSNYGYTF. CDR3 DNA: TGTGCCAGCAGCGTCCGACAGGACTCTAACTATGGCTACACCTTC.

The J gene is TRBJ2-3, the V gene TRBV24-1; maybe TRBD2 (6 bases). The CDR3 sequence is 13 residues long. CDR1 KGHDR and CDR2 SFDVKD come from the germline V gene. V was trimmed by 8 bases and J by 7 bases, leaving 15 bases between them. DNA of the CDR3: TGTGCCACCATGAATTCCGGGGGACATACGCAGTATTTT. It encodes CATMNSGGHTQYF.

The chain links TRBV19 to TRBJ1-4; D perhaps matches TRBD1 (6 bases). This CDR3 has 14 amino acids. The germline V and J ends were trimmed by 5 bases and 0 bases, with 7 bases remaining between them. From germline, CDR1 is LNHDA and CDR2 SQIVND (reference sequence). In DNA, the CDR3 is TGTGCCAGTAGTGGACAGTCAACTAATGAAAAACTGTTTTTT. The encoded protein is CASSGQSTNEKLFF.

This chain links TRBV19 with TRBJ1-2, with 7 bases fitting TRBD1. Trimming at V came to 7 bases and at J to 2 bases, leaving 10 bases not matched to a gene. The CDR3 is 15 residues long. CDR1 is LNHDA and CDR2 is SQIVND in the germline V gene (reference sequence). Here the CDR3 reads CASIPYEGQNYGYTF. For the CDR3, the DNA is TGTGCCAGTATTCCCTACGAGGGACAGAACTATGGCTACACCTTC.

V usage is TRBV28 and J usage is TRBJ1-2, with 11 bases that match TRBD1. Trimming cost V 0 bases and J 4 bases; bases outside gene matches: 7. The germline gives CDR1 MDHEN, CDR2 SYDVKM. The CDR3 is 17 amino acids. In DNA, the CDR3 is TGTGCCAGCAGTTTATGGGACAGGGGGCTTCCCCCCTATGGCTACACCTTC. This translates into CASSLWDRGLPPYGYTF.

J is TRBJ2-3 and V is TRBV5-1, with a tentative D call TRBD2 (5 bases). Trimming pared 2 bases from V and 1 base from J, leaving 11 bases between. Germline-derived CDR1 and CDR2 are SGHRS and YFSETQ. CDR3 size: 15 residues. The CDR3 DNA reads TGCGCCAGCAGCTTTAGCGTACAACGCACAGATACGCAGTATTTT. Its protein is CASSFSVQRTDTQYF.

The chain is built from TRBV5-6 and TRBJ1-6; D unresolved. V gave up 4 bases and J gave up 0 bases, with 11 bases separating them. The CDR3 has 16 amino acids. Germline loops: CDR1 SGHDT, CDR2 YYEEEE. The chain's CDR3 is CASSPWSSSYNSPLHF. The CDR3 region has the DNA TGTGCCAGCAGCCCGTGGTCGAGCTCCTATAATTCACCCCTCCACTTT.

The DNA of the CDR3 is TGTGCCAGCAGCCTCGGCCCGGGACGGGGGATCGCCTACGAGCAGTACTTC. Its protein product is CASSLGPGRGIAYEQYF. The chain has TRBV9 and TRBJ2-7, with D maybe TRBD2 (6 bases). There are 17 residues in the CDR3. Trimming stripped 4 bases from V and 2 bases from J, with 22 bases between. Germline V CDR1 and CDR2: SGDLS, YYNGEE.